A single T cell receptor beta chain is shown here with its context. The table came from immunoSEQ multiplex PCR; TCRdb's copy has only in-frame clones and leaves some out. This table holds about 50,000 clones, 85% found once. This sample is drawn from a study of blood T cell repertoires in COVID-19. From germline, CDR1 is KGHDR and CDR2 SFDVKD. CDR3 length: 15 amino acids. Trimming took 7 bases from V and 8 from J; bases not matched to a gene: 10. Sequences were obtained from peripheral blood. V and J are TRBV24-1 and TRBJ1-4; 9 bases align to TRBD1. This sequence was found in a man aged 55 to 70 with acute or convalescent COVID-19. CDR3 protein: CATSDPGTGSEKLFF. CDR3 DNA sequence: TGTGCCACCAGCGATCCCGGGACAGGGTCAGAAAAACTGTTTTTT.